This passage covers 9 T cell receptor beta chains from one sample sequenced in a study of blood T cells in healthy people across ages. Primers used in a second PCR of about 6 to 12 cycles were a sample-barcoded 5' primer and a J-beta primer mix. In TCRdb, the 5' RACE reads were re-called with MiXCR into one record per CDR3 protein. The sample includes 1.5 million to 2 million distinct CDR3 sequences, around 40% seen only once; the top ten take more than 20%. The sequenced material came from blood. The receptor source for this set is a human donor in good health.

The chain joins TRBV5-1 to TRBJ1-1; TRBD1 matches 7 bases. V shed 4 bases and J 1 base; nucleotides not matched to a gene: 7. The CDR3 spans 15 residues. In germline, CDR1 is SGHRS, CDR2 YFSETQ. CDR3 region: CASSPQGDGNTEAFF. The CDR3 DNA sequence: TGCGCCAGCAGCCCCCAGGGGGACGGGAACACTGAAGCTTTCTTT.

This clonotype has a handful of counts. The chain recombines TRBV7-9 with TRBJ2-7; D gene uncertain. Germline CDR1 SEHNR, CDR2 FQNEAQ (reference sequence). V was pared by 7 bases and J by 2 bases, with 15 bases between. CDR3 length equals 14 residues. The DNA of the CDR3 is TGTGCCAGCACCCGGACGGTCGTACCCTACGAGCAGTACTTC. Residues: CASTRTVVPYEQYF.

This clonotype was observed once. The CDR3 nucleotides read TGTGCCAGCAGTTTGGGGACTAGCGGGGAGTTCCATGAGCAGTTCTTC. Translating it yields CASSLGTSGEFHEQFF. V gene TRBV27 combines with J gene TRBJ2-1; 13 nucleotides agree with TRBD2. J gave up 8 bases and V 3 bases, and 7 bases lay outside the gene matches. In germline, CDR1 is MNHEY, CDR2 SMNVEV (reference sequence). This CDR3 is 16 amino acids long.

At least ten counts were recorded for this clonotype. The J gene is TRBJ2-7, the V gene TRBV4-1; possibly TRBD2 for D (5 bases). The CDR3 has 13 amino acids. Germline CDR1 is MGHRA and CDR2 is YSYEKL. Trimming took 0 bases from V and 7 from J, leaving 10 bases between them. The CDR3 DNA reads as TGCGCCAGCAGCCAAGACGAGGGTCGGGAGCAGTACTTC. Amino acids: CASSQDEGREQYF.

This clonotype was counted a single time. This chain links TRBV5-5 with TRBJ1-2; 7 nucleotides match TRBD1. The CDR3 totals 15 residues. CDR1 is SGHKS and CDR2 is YYEKEE in the germline V gene (reference sequence). The J segment lost 4 bases and the V segment lost 3 bases, leaving 9 bases of the junction unmatched. The CDR3 region has the DNA TGTGCCAGCAGCTCACGACAGGGACGTAGCTATGGCTACACCTTC. It translates to CASSSRQGRSYGYTF.

This chain connects TRBV4-1 to TRBJ2-3; D not resolved. CDR3 length equals 14 residues. The germline V gene encodes CDR1 MGHRA and CDR2 YSYEKL. Between the trimmed V and J ends, which lost 0 bases and 6 bases, there was a span of 10 bases. This CDR3 reads CASSQEFAWDTQYF. The CDR3 DNA follows: TGCGCCAGCAGCCAAGAGTTCGCGTGGGATACGCAGTATTTT.

The rearrangement uses TRBV6-2 or TRBV6-3 and TRBJ2-3, with D perhaps TRBD1 (6 bases). Germline assignment: CDR1 MNHEY and CDR2 SVGEGT. The V end lost 6 bases, the J end lost 5 bases, and 21 bases lay between the germline ends. This CDR3 contains 16 residues. The CDR3 DNA is TGTGCCAGCAGAGACGGATACAGGGCCTCGGGAGATACGCAGTATTTT. Protein product: CASRDGYRASGDTQYF.

This chain joins TRBV18 and TRBJ2-7; D not certain. The J call may be mistaken, given a closer DNA end match to TRBJ2-5. Germline assignment: CDR1 KGHSH and CDR2 LQKENI. The CDR3 length is 14 residues. The CDR3 loop is CASSPAILGETQYF. The CDR3 DNA sequence: TGTGCCAGCTCACCAGCGATCTTGGGGGAGACCCAGTACTTC.

This clonotype has only a few counts. The J gene is TRBJ1-6, the V gene TRBV9, with 7 bases identical to TRBD1. The CDR3 sequence is 15 residues long. J gave up 7 bases and V 0 bases, and 4 bases lay outside the gene matches. Germline CDR1 SGDLS, CDR2 YYNGEE. The CDR3 is CASSVDLQGNSPLHF. In nucleotides, the CDR3 is TGTGCCAGCAGCGTAGACCTACAGGGGAATTCACCCCTCCACTTT.